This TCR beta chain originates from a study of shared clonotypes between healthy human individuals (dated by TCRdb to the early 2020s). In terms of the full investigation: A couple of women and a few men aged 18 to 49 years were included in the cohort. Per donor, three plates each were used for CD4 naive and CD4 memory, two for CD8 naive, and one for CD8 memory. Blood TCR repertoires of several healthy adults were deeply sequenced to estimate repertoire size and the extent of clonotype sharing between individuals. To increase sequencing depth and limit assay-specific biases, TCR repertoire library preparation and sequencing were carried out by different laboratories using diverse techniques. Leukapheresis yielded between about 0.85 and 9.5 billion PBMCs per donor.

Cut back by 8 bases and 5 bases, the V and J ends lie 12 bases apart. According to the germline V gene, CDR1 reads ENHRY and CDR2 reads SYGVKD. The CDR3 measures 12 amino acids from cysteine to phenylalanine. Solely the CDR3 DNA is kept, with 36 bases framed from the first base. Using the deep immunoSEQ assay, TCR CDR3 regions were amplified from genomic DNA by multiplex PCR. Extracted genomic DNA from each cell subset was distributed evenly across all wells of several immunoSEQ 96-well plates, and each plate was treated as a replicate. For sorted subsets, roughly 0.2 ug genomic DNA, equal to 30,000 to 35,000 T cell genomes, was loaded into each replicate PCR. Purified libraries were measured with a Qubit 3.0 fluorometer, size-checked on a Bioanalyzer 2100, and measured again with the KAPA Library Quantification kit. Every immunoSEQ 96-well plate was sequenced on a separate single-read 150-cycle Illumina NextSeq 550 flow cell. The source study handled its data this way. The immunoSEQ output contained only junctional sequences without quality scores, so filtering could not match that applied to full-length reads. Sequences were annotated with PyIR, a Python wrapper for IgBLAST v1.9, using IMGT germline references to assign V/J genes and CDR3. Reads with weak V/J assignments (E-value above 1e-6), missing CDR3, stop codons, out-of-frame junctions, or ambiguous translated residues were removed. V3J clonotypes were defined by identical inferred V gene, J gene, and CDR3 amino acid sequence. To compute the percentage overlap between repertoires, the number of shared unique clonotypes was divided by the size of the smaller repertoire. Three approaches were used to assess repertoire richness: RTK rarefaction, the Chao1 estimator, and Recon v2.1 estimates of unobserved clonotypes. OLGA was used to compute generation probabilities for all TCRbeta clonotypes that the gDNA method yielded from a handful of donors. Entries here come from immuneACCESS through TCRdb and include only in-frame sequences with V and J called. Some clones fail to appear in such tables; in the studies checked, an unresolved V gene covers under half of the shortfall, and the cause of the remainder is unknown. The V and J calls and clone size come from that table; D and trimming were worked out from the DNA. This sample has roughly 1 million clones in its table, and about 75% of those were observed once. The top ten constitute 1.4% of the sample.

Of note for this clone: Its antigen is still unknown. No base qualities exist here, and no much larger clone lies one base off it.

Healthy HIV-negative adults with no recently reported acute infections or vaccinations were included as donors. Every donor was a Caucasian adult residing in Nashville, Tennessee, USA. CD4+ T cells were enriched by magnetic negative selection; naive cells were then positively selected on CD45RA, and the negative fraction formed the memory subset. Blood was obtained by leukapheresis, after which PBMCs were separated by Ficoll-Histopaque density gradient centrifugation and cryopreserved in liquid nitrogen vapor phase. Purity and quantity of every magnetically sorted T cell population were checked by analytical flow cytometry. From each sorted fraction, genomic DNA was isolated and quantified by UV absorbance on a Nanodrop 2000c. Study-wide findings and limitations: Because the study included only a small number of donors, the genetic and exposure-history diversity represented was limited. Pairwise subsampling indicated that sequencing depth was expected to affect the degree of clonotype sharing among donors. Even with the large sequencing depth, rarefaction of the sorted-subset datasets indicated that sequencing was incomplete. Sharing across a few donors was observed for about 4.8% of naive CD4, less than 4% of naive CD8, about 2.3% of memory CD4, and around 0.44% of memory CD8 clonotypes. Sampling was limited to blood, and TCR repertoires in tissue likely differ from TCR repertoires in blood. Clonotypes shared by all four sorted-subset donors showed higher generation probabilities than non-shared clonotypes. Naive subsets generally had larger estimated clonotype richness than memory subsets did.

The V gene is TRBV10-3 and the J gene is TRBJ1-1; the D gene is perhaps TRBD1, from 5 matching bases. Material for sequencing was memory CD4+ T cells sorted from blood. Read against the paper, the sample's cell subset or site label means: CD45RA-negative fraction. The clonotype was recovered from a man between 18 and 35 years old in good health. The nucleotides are TGTGCCATCGGGGGGAAACGGACTGAAGCTTTCTTT. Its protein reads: CAIGGKRTEAFF.